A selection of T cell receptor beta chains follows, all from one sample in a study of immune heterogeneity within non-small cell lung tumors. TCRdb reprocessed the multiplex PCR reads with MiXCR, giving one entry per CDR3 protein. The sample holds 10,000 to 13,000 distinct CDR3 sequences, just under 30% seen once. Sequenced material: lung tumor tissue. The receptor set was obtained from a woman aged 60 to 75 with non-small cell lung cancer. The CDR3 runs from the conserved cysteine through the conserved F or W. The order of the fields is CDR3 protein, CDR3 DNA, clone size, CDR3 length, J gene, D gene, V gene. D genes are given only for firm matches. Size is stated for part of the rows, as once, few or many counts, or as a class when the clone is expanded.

CDR3 protein: CASSFAIRQNSGANVLTF
CDR3 DNA: TGTGCCAGCAGTTTCGCGATCCGACAGAACTCTGGGGCCAACGTCCTGACTTTC
clone size: once
CDR3 length: 18
J gene: TRBJ2-6
D gene: -
V gene: TRBV27

CDR3 protein: CASSSGQGAGEQYF
CDR3 DNA: TGTGCCAGCTCAAGTGGACAGGGGGCAGGGGAGCAGTACTTC
clone size: medium-sized
CDR3 length: 14
J gene: TRBJ2-7
D gene: TRBD1
V gene: TRBV18

CDR3 protein: CASSQWPGPGNTIYF
CDR3 DNA: TGCGCCAGCAGCCAGTGGCCTGGCCCTGGAAACACCATATATTTT
clone size: -
CDR3 length: 15
J gene: TRBJ1-3
D gene: -
V gene: TRBV4-1

CDR3 protein: CSVRIFGSYEQYF
CDR3 DNA: TGCAGCGTTCGGATCTTTGGCTCCTACGAGCAGTACTTC
clone size: many
CDR3 length: 13
J gene: TRBJ2-7
D gene: -
V gene: TRBV29-1

CDR3 protein: CASRHSGEQFF
CDR3 DNA: TGCGCCAGCAGGCACAGTGGTGAGCAGTTCTTC
clone size: few
CDR3 length: 11
J gene: TRBJ2-1
D gene: -
V gene: TRBV10-2

CDR3 protein: CAWNPGAGDAFF
CDR3 DNA: TGTGCCTGGAATCCGGGGGCTGGGGATGCTTTCTTT
clone size: -
CDR3 length: 12
J gene: TRBJ1-1
D gene: -
V gene: TRBV30

CDR3 protein: CASKRDSNTGDLFF
CDR3 DNA: TGTGCCAGCAAACGGGACTCAAACACCGGGGATCTGTTTTTT
clone size: -
CDR3 length: 14
J gene: TRBJ2-2
D gene: -
V gene: TRBV27

CDR3 protein: CASSLYLSGDRVNYGYTF
CDR3 DNA: TGTGCCAGCAGTTTATATCTTTCTGGAGACAGGGTAAACTATGGCTACACCTTC
clone size: medium-sized
CDR3 length: 18
J gene: TRBJ1-2
D gene: TRBD1
V gene: TRBV28

CDR3 protein: CASSETGNTRPLHF
CDR3 DNA: TGTGCCAGCAGTGAAACTGGTAACACCCGACCCCTCCACTTT
clone size: -
CDR3 length: 14
J gene: TRBJ1-6
D gene: -
V gene: TRBV6-7

CDR3 protein: CASSRTSGRDTQYF
CDR3 DNA: TGTGCCAGCAGTCGGACTAGCGGGAGGGATACGCAGTATTTT
clone size: many
CDR3 length: 14
J gene: TRBJ2-3
D gene: TRBD2
V gene: TRBV11-1

CDR3 protein: CASSSFLGAQETQYF
CDR3 DNA: TGTGCCAGCAGCTCGTTCTTGGGGGCCCAAGAGACCCAGTACTTC
clone size: -
CDR3 length: 15
J gene: TRBJ2-5
D gene: -
V gene: TRBV5-6

CDR3 protein: CAWDQDNEKLFF
CDR3 DNA: TGTGCCTGGGATCAGGATAATGAAAAACTGTTTTTT
clone size: many
CDR3 length: 12
J gene: TRBJ1-4
D gene: -
V gene: TRBV30

CDR3 protein: CASSRGLAGGGQYF
CDR3 DNA: TGTGCCAGCAGCCGAGGACTAGCGGGGGGGGGGCAGTACTTC
clone size: -
CDR3 length: 14
J gene: TRBJ2-7
D gene: TRBD2
V gene: TRBV13

CDR3 protein: CASSLTGNYGYTF
CDR3 DNA: TGTGCCAGCAGTTTGACAGGGAACTATGGCTACACCTTC
clone size: medium-sized
CDR3 length: 13
J gene: TRBJ1-2
D gene: TRBD1
V gene: TRBV28

CDR3 protein: CASSGGTGGALEQYF
CDR3 DNA: TGTGCCAGCAGCGGGGGGACAGGGGGTGCCTTGGAGCAGTACTTC
clone size: medium-sized
CDR3 length: 15
J gene: TRBJ2-7
D gene: TRBD1
V gene: TRBV5-8

CDR3 protein: CASSPHLGAGELVVGYEQYF
CDR3 DNA: TGTGCCAGCAGTCCACACTTGGGAGCGGGAGAACTAGTGGTCGGCTACGAGCAGTACTTC
clone size: medium-sized
CDR3 length: 20
J gene: TRBJ2-7
D gene: TRBD2
V gene: TRBV28

CDR3 protein: CASSISGYEQYF
CDR3 DNA: TGTGCCAGCAGTATATCAGGCTACGAGCAGTACTTC
clone size: medium-sized
CDR3 length: 12
J gene: TRBJ2-7
D gene: -
V gene: TRBV28

CDR3 protein: CASSIDSSLGNQPQHF
CDR3 DNA: TGTGCCAGTAGTATAGATAGCAGCCTTGGCAATCAGCCCCAGCATTTT
clone size: few
CDR3 length: 16
J gene: TRBJ1-5
D gene: -
V gene: TRBV19

CDR3 protein: CASQSLGELFF
CDR3 DNA: TGTGCCAGCCAATCCCTCGGGGAGCTGTTTTTT
clone size: medium-sized
CDR3 length: 11
J gene: TRBJ2-2
D gene: -
V gene: TRBV3-1

CDR3 protein: CASSPQGALSNEQFF
CDR3 DNA: TGTGCCAGCTCACCGCAGGGTGCCCTTTCCAATGAGCAGTTCTTC
clone size: -
CDR3 length: 15
J gene: TRBJ2-1
D gene: -
V gene: TRBV18

CDR3 protein: CATSRDWGGQETQYF
CDR3 DNA: TGTGCCACCAGCAGAGATTGGGGGGGCCAAGAGACCCAGTACTTC
clone size: -
CDR3 length: 15
J gene: TRBJ2-5
D gene: TRBD2
V gene: TRBV15

CDR3 protein: CSARMWEGPYEQYF
CDR3 DNA: TGCAGTGCTAGGATGTGGGAGGGCCCGTACGAGCAGTACTTC
clone size: -
CDR3 length: 14
J gene: TRBJ2-7
D gene: TRBD2
V gene: TRBV20-1

CDR3 protein: CASSQVFFLAKNIQYF
CDR3 DNA: TGCGCCAGCAGCCAAGTTTTCTTTCTAGCCAAAAACATTCAGTACTTC
clone size: few
CDR3 length: 16
J gene: TRBJ2-4
D gene: -
V gene: TRBV4-1

CDR3 protein: CASLRQESSYNEQFF
CDR3 DNA: TGTGCCAGCTTACGACAAGAGAGCTCCTACAATGAGCAGTTCTTC
clone size: few
CDR3 length: 15
J gene: TRBJ2-1
D gene: -
V gene: TRBV7-9

CDR3 protein: CASSFTGSGANVLTF
CDR3 DNA: TGTGCCAGCAGTTTTACGGGGTCCGGGGCCAACGTCCTGACTTTC
clone size: -
CDR3 length: 15
J gene: TRBJ2-6
D gene: -
V gene: TRBV12-3/TRBV12-4

CDR3 protein: CASSGGTSIYEQYF
CDR3 DNA: TGTGCCAGCAGTGGCGGGACTAGTATCTACGAGCAGTACTTC
clone size: many
CDR3 length: 14
J gene: TRBJ2-7
D gene: TRBD2
V gene: TRBV2

CDR3 protein: CAISTTGINEKLFF
CDR3 DNA: TGTGCCATCAGTACGACAGGGATTAATGAAAAACTGTTTTTT
clone size: many
CDR3 length: 14
J gene: TRBJ1-4
D gene: TRBD1
V gene: TRBV10-3